These T cell receptor beta chains were read from a single sample in a study of metastatic and nonmetastatic thyroid tumors. TCRdb redid the clone calls on the PCR reads using MiXCR. The table shows approximately 12,000 clones, with 33% occurring only once. Material: tumor tissue. Source of these receptors: a male donor with papillary thyroid cancer or a benign thyroid nodule (not recorded which). Some clones in this sample may be carry-over from other donors' samples. Each CDR3 is given with its conserved first and last residue. D genes are given only for firm matches. The size of a clone is reported for some rows only, either as once, few or many, or as a class for expanded clones.

D	V	size	J	DNA	CDR3
NA	TRBV10-1	NA	TRBJ2-7	TGCGCCAGCAGTGAGTCGTACGGCTACGAGCAGTACTTC	CASSESYGYEQYF
NA	TRBV5-1	few	TRBJ2-2	TGCGCCAGCAGCTCTGGGCTAGTCCCAGACACCGGGGAGCTGTTTTTT	CASSSGLVPDTGELFF
NA	TRBV5-6	NA	TRBJ1-2	TGTGCCAGCAGCTTGGTTGGCCCCGGAGCTTATGGCTACACCTTC	CASSLVGPGAYGYTF
TRBD1	TRBV19	few	TRBJ1-2	TGTGCCAGACCCTCAAACCGGGACAGGGGGCACCGTAACTATGGCTACACCTTC	CARPSNRDRGHRNYGYTF
TRBD2	TRBV20-1	NA	TRBJ2-7	TGCAGTGCAATCGGACTAGCGGGAGCCTCCTACGAGCAGTACTTC	CSAIGLAGASYEQYF
NA	TRBV4-1	NA	TRBJ2-2	TGCGCCAGCAGCCAAAAGGTCACCGGGGAGCTGTTTTTT	CASSQKVTGELFF
NA	TRBV5-1	once	TRBJ2-1	TGCGCCAGCAGCTTTGGGGACTTAAACAATGAGCAGTTCTTC	CASSFGDLNNEQFF
NA	TRBV28	NA	TRBJ2-7	TGTGCCAGCAGTCCCGGGGGACCCTACGAGCAGTACTTC	CASSPGGPYEQYF
NA	TRBV2	few	TRBJ2-1	TGTGCCAGCAGCAATTTGTTTGAGCAGTTCTTC	CASSNLFEQFF
NA	TRBV28	NA	TRBJ2-7	TGTGCCAGCAGTTTAGTTTTGGCAGCCCCTGTCCCTCACGAGCAGTACTTC	CASSLVLAAPVPHEQYF
NA	TRBV6-1	few	TRBJ1-3	TGTGCCAGCAGTGAATCTCCCTCCTCTGGAAACACCATATATTTT	CASSESPSSGNTIYF
NA	TRBV11-1	NA	TRBJ2-2	TGTGCCAGCAGCACCACCCTGACAGTGGGCGCCGGGGAGCTGTTTTTT	CASSTTLTVGAGELFF
TRBD1	TRBV7-2	NA	TRBJ2-5	TGTGCCAGCAGCGCCGGGACAGGGGGAGAGACCCAGTACTTC	CASSAGTGGETQYF
NA	TRBV20-1	NA	TRBJ1-5	TGCAGTGCTAGAGATATATCCGGACAGAGCAATCAGCCCCAGCATTTT	CSARDISGQSNQPQHF
NA	TRBV5-1	NA	TRBJ2-7	TGCGCCAGCAGCTTGCAAGAGGGGGAGCAGTACTTC	CASSLQEGEQYF
TRBD1	TRBV15	medium-sized	TRBJ2-2	TGTGCCACCAGCAGAGCTCTGGGACAGGACGCGAACACCGGGGAGCTGTTTTTT	CATSRALGQDANTGELFF
NA	TRBV20-1	few	TRBJ1-5	TGCAGTGCTAGAGATAGGTCAGGGGATTATCCGCAGCCCCAGCATTTT	CSARDRSGDYPQPQHF
TRBD2	TRBV6-1	NA	TRBJ2-7	TGTGCCAGCAGCTCCTTGATTCGGGGGGGGTTCTACGAGCAGTACTTC	CASSSLIRGGFYEQYF
NA	TRBV6-1	few	TRBJ2-3	TGTGCCACCGACGGGGAACAGGACACAGATACGCAGTATTTT	CATDGEQDTDTQYF
NA	TRBV5-4	NA	TRBJ2-6	TGTGCCAGCAGCTTGGTGGGACAAGACTCTGGGGCCAACGTCCTGACTTTC	CASSLVGQDSGANVLTF
TRBD1	TRBV5-1	NA	TRBJ2-2	TGCGCCAGCAGCTTGAGGACAGGGTCCGGGGAGCTGTTTTTT	CASSLRTGSGELFF
NA	TRBV4-2	once	TRBJ1-4	TGTGCCAGCAGCCGAAGCACCGGCAGTGTGGAAAAACTGTTTTTT	CASSRSTGSVEKLFF
NA	TRBV6-2/TRBV6-3	NA	TRBJ1-6	TGTGCCAGCAGTTCGGCGAGCTCCTATAATTCACCCCTCCACTTT	CASSSASSYNSPLHF
NA	TRBV20-1	NA	TRBJ1-5	TGCAGTGCTATCGACGGAAGCAATCAGCCCCAGCATTTT	CSAIDGSNQPQHF
TRBD1	TRBV20-1	NA	TRBJ1-2	TGCAGTGCTAGAGATGGACAGGGTATTGGCTACACCTTC	CSARDGQGIGYTF
NA	TRBV6-1	NA	TRBJ2-1	TGTGCCAGCAGTACAGGGTCCTACGGGGAGCAGTTCTTC	CASSTGSYGEQFF
NA	TRBV20-1	few	TRBJ2-7	TGCAGTGCTAGAGCCAGGAACGCCTACGAGCAGTACTTC	CSARARNAYEQYF
TRBD1	TRBV3-1	medium-sized	TRBJ2-7	TGTGCCAGCAGCCAGTACGGGACAGGGGGCGCAGACGAGCAGTACTTC	CASSQYGTGGADEQYF
TRBD2	TRBV20-1	NA	TRBJ2-7	TGCAGTGCTAGACCCGGGACTAGCGGGACCTTAACCTACGAGCAGTACTTC	CSARPGTSGTLTYEQYF
NA	TRBV18	many	TRBJ2-1	TGTGCCAGCTCACCACCTGGCAGGTACAATGAGCAGTTCTTC	CASSPPGRYNEQFF
TRBD1	TRBV6-1	NA	TRBJ1-1	TGTGCCAGCAGTCGAGGGACAGCGACGGTTGCTGAAGCTTTCTTT	CASSRGTATVAEAFF
TRBD2	TRBV2	few	TRBJ2-2	TGTGCCAGCAGTGACTCGGGACTAGCGGGACTGACCGGGGAGCTGTTTTTT	CASSDSGLAGLTGELFF
NA	TRBV10-1	few	TRBJ2-5	TGCGCCAGCAGTGGGGACAACCAAGAGACCCAGTACTTC	CASSGDNQETQYF
TRBD1	TRBV29-1	many	TRBJ2-5	TGCAGCGTTAAAGGGGGCCTTATAGGATGGGAGACCCAGTACTTC	CSVKGGLIGWETQYF
NA	TRBV7-3	NA	TRBJ2-2	TGTGCCAGCAGCAAGACCCGTTCCGGCACCGGGGAGCTGTTTTTT	CASSKTRSGTGELFF
TRBD1	TRBV11-2	NA	TRBJ1-6	TGTGCCAGCAGCTTAACTGAGACAGGGGACCATTCACCCCTCCACTTT	CASSLTETGDHSPLHF
TRBD2	TRBV5-1	NA	TRBJ2-3	TGCGCCAGCAGCCCCTTCGGGACTAGCGGACCCCAAGGCACAGATACGCAGTATTTT	CASSPFGTSGPQGTDTQYF
TRBD2	TRBV20-1	NA	TRBJ2-1	TGCAGTGCTAGAGACTTGGGGGGGTTCTACAATGAGCAGTTCTTC	CSARDLGGFYNEQFF
TRBD2	TRBV12-3/TRBV12-4	few	TRBJ2-7	TGTGCCAGCAGGGTACTAGCGGGGGACCCCTACGAGCAGTACTTC	CASRVLAGDPYEQYF
NA	TRBV6-4	medium-sized	TRBJ2-1	TGTGCCAGCAGTGACTCCGGCCGGGGAAGGCAGTTCTTC	CASSDSGRGRQFF
NA	TRBV12-3/TRBV12-4	few	TRBJ1-2	TGTGCCAGCAGTTGGGGGCAGGGCTCTAACTATGGCTACACCTTC	CASSWGQGSNYGYTF
NA	TRBV11-2	NA	TRBJ2-2	TGTGCCAGCAGCTTAGGATCAGGGTATAGTCACACCGGGGAGCTGTTTTTT	CASSLGSGYSHTGELFF
NA	TRBV11-3	NA	TRBJ1-1	TGTGCCAGCAGCTTATCGGTCGAGCGAGAAGCTTTCTTT	CASSLSVEREAFF
NA	TRBV20-1	medium-sized	TRBJ1-3	TGCAGTGCTCGAGACGCCGAGATAGGAAACACCATATATTTT	CSARDAEIGNTIYF
NA	TRBV6-1	few	TRBJ1-2	TGTGCCAGCAGTGAACGCTGGGGGACTTTGGCAACTGGCTACACCTTC	CASSERWGTLATGYTF
TRBD1	TRBV30	medium-sized	TRBJ1-3	TGTGCCTGGAGAGGGACAGGGAGAGAGGAGGGAAACACCATATATTTT	CAWRGTGREEGNTIYF
TRBD1	TRBV2	NA	TRBJ2-2	TGTGTCAGCAGTGAGAAGGGGGCGGGCACCGGGGAGCTGTTTTTT	CVSSEKGAGTGELFF
TRBD2	TRBV20-1	NA	TRBJ2-7	TGCAGTGCTGGAGGACTAGCGGGACTCTACGAGCAGTACTTC	CSAGGLAGLYEQYF
TRBD1	TRBV7-9	many	TRBJ1-1	TGTGCCAGCAGCCCAGGATCGACAGGGATGGCTTTCTTT	CASSPGSTGMAFF
NA	TRBV28	NA	TRBJ2-7	TGTGCCAGCAGTCTACAGGTCGTCTACGAGCAGTACTTC	CASSLQVVYEQYF
NA	TRBV11-2	NA	TRBJ2-5	TGTGCCAGCAGCTTAGTTCCTAGAGGAGAGACCCAGTACTTC	CASSLVPRGETQYF
NA	TRBV20-1	once	TRBJ2-2	TGCAGTGCTTTCCTCTCTAGCGCCGGGGAGCTGTTTTTT	CSAFLSSAGELFF
NA	TRBV4-1	NA	TRBJ2-7	TGCGCCAGCAGCCAAGACGATAGGGGAGACTACGAGCAGTACTTC	CASSQDDRGDYEQYF
NA	TRBV25-1	few	TRBJ1-5	TGTGCCAGCAGCCCAGGGCGGGATCAGCCCCAGCATTTT	CASSPGRDQPQHF
TRBD2	TRBV5-1	NA	TRBJ2-1	TGCGCCAGCAGCTGGAAAGCGGGAGATCACAATGAGCAGTTCTTC	CASSWKAGDHNEQFF
NA	TRBV2	many	TRBJ1-4	TGTGCCAGCAGTGAAGGCAGGGTGGACCGTGGGGCTAATGAAAAACTGTTTTTT	CASSEGRVDRGANEKLFF
TRBD1	TRBV27	NA	TRBJ1-2	TGTGCCAGCAGTTCGGGACAGGGAAGGCGAGGCTACACCTTC	CASSSGQGRRGYTF